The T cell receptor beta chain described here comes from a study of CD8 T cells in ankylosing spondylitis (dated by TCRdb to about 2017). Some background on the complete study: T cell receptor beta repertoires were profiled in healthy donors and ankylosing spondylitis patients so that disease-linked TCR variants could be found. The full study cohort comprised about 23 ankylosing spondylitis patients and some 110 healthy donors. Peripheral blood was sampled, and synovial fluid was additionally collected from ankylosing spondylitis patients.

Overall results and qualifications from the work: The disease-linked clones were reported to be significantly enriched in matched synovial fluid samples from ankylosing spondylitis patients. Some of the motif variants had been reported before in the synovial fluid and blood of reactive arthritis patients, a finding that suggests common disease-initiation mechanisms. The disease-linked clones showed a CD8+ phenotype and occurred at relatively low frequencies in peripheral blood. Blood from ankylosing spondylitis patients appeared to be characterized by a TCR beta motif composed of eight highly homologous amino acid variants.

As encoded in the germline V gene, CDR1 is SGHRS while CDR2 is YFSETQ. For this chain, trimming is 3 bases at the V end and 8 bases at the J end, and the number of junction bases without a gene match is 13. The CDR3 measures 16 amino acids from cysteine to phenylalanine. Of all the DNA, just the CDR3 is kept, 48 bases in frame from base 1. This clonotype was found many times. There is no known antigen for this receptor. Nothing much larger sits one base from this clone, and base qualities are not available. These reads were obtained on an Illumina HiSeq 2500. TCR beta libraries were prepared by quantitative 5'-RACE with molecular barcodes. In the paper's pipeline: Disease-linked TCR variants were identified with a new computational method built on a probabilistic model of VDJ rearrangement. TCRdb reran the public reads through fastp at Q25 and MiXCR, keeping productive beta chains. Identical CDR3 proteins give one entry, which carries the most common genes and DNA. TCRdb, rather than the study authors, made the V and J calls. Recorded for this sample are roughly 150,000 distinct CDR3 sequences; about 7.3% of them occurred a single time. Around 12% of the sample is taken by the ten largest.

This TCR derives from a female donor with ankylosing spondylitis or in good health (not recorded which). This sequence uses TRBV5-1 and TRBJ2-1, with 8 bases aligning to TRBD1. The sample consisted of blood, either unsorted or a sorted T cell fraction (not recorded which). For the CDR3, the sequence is CASSWGTGIFIDEQFF. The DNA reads TGCGCCAGCAGCTGGGGGACAGGCATTTTTATAGATGAGCAGTTCTTC.